Each of the 11 T cell receptor beta chains below was sequenced from the same sample in a study of blood T cell repertoires in COVID-19. Clones were sequenced by immunoSEQ multiplex PCR, and TCRdb holds only the in-frame ones, with some missing. The table lists some 230,000 clones, 65% to 90% of them singletons. What was sequenced was peripheral blood. All receptors derive from a woman in her fifties or sixties with acute or convalescent COVID-19.

The CDR3 loop reads CSVGTSIREQYF. The CDR3, as DNA: TGCAGCGTTGGGACTAGCATTCGCGAGCAGTACTTC. The V call is TRBV29-1, the J call TRBJ2-7; 8 bases agree with TRBD2. The CDR3 is made up of 12 amino acids. Per the germline V gene, CDR1 is SQVTM and CDR2 is ANQGSEA. With 4 bases clipped from V and 6 bases from J, the junction kept 5 bases outside the gene matches.

This clone was picked up a small number of times. The chain recombines TRBV28 with TRBJ1-5; 9 nucleotides line up with TRBD1. Germline trimming cut 3 bases from V and 2 bases from J; bases unmatched to any gene: 11. In germline, CDR1 is MDHEN, CDR2 SYDVKM. This CDR3 region has 18 residues. The CDR3 nucleotides read TGTGCCAGCAGTTTGCCCGGCTACAGGGGGCTGGGCAATCAGCCCCAGCATTTT. It yields the protein CASSLPGYRGLGNQPQHF.

CDR3: CASIETSGISGELFF. The CDR3 coding sequence is TGTGCCAGTATCGAGACTAGCGGGATTTCCGGGGAGCTGTTTTTT. The chain couples TRBV19 to TRBJ2-2, with 11 bases matching TRBD2. Germline V gives CDR1 LNHDA, CDR2 SQIVND (reference sequence). The V gene end was trimmed by 7 bases and the J gene end by 6 bases; junction bases not matched to a gene: 7. CDR3 length: 15 residues.

This sequence joins TRBV19 and TRBJ2-1, with 8 bases aligning to TRBD1. Germline V CDR1 and CDR2: LNHDA, SQIVND (reference sequence). The CDR3 loop spans 14 amino acids. V dropped 7 bases and J dropped 5; count of bases not matched to a gene: 7. The CDR3 DNA is TGTGCCAGTACGATCAGGGGGCGGGACAATGAGCAGTTCTTC. Translation: CASTIRGRDNEQFF.

Notes on this clone: This CDR3 is also generated by other DNA sequences in the sample. The chain has TRBV28 and TRBJ1-3; D might be TRBD1 (5 bases). Deletions cut 2 bases from V and 4 bases from J, with 9 bases between. There are 14 residues in the CDR3. Germline V CDR1 and CDR2: MDHEN, SYDVKM. The CDR3, as DNA: TGTGCCAGCAGTTTAAGGGGATCAGGAAACACCATATATTTT. Residues: CASSLRGSGNTIYF. The variable domain in full, with the rest retrieved from reference TRBV28 and TRBJ1-3, is DVKVTQSSRYLVKRTGEKVFLECVQDMDHENMFWYRQDPGLGLRLIYFSYDVKMKEKGDIPEGYSVSREKKERFSLILESASTNQTSMYLCASSLRGSGNTIYFGEGSWLTVV.

The J gene is TRBJ2-7, the V gene TRBV7-8; 13 nucleotides line up with TRBD2. The J segment lost 0 bases and the V segment lost 2 bases, leaving 1 base of the junction unmatched. Germline CDR1 SGHVS, CDR2 FQNEAQ. The CDR3 runs 16 residues. CDR3 bases: TGTGCCAGCAGCTTAACTAGCGGGGGGGCCTCCTACGAGCAGTACTTC. As protein: CASSLTSGGASYEQYF.

The chain is built from TRBV14 and TRBJ2-1, with 7 positions matching TRBD2. V was clipped by 5 bases and J by 13 bases; unmatched bases: 5. Germline CDR1 reads SGHDN; CDR2 reads FVKESK. CDR3 length: 11 residues. For the CDR3, the DNA is TGTGCCAGCAGCTTAGCGGGCCCTCAGTTCTTC. As protein: CASSLAGPQFF.

The chain is built from TRBV5-1 and TRBJ2-7; 10 bases align to TRBD2. This CDR3 comprises 14 residues. Germline V CDR1 and CDR2: SGHRS, YFSETQ. The V and J ends lost 6 bases and 3 bases, in that order; junction bases with no gene match: 6. The CDR3 is CASTVAGGNYEQYF. The CDR3 DNA sequence: TGCGCCAGCACTGTAGCGGGGGGCAACTACGAGCAGTACTTC. The full variable domain, its missing parts supplied by reference TRBV5-1 and TRBJ2-7, is KAGVTQTPRYLIKTRGQQVTLSCSPISGHRSVSWYQQTPGQGLQFLFEYFSETQRNKGNFPGRFSGRQFSNSRSEMNVSTLELGDSALYLCASTVAGGNYEQYFGPGTRLTVT.

This clone was counted ten times or more. This chain uses TRBV19 with TRBJ2-1; TRBD2 matches at 12 bases. CDR1 LNHDA and CDR2 SQIVND come from the germline V gene (reference sequence). The CDR3 is 16 residues long. V dropped 7 bases and J dropped 3; count of bases not matched to a gene: 7. This CDR3 is CASTLGLAGSYNEQFF. The CDR3 nucleotides read TGTGCCAGTACCCTCGGACTAGCGGGGAGCTACAATGAGCAGTTCTTC.

The rearrangement links TRBV28 to TRBJ1-3, with a possible D match to TRBD1 (5 bases). The CDR3 runs 16 residues. V dropped 6 bases and J dropped 0 bases, with 15 bases sitting between them. The V gene's germline CDR1 is MDHEN and CDR2 SYDVKM. CDR3 coding DNA: TGTGCCAGCAGCTCACCCCAGGGCTTCTCTGGAAACACCATATATTTT. This translates into CASSSPQGFSGNTIYF.

CDR3 protein: CASSPSITINEQFF. DNA of the CDR3: TGTGCCAGCAGCCCTAGTATTACTATCAATGAGCAGTTCTTC. This rearrangement joins TRBV7-9 to TRBJ2-1; no firm D call. From germline, CDR1 is SEHNR and CDR2 FQNEAQ (reference sequence). This CDR3 has 14 amino acids. The ends were cut back, 5 bases at V and 6 bases at J, with 14 bases in the middle. The full variable domain, completed using reference TRBV7-9 and TRBJ2-1, is DTGVSQNPRHKITKRGQNVTFRCDPISEHNRLYWYRQTLGQGPEFLTYFQNEAQLEKSRLLSDRFSAERPKGSFSTLEIQRTEQGDSAMYLCASSPSITINEQFFGPGTRLTVL.